Reported below is one TCR beta chain. This entry comes from a study of cytomegalovirus exposure and HLA in healthy donors. The length of the CDR3 is 13 residues. Per the germline V gene, CDR1 is SNHLY and CDR2 is FYNNEI. V was clipped by 4 bases and J by 2 bases, with 8 bases between them. PCR employed 60 Vbeta and 13 Jbeta primers. Only in-frame clones appear in the TCRdb table, and some are missing; sequencing was by immunoSEQ multiplex PCR. The data contain over 150,000 clones, about four fifths of them singletons. The specimen sequenced was PBMCs. The chain combines TRBV2 with TRBJ1-1; D is possibly TRBD1 (5 bases). The TCR comes from a male donor in good health and CMV-seronegative. CDR3 bases: TGTGCCAGCAGTGGGACACTTAACACTGAAGCTTTCTTT. Residues: CASSGTLNTEAFF. The complete variable domain, with remaining parts taken from reference TRBV2 and TRBJ1-1, reads EPEVTQTPSHQVTQMGQEVILRCVPISNHLYFYWYRQILGQKVEFLVSFYNNEISEKSEIFDDQFSVERPDGSNFTLKIRSTKLEDSAMYFCASSGTLNTEAFFGQGTRLTVV.